This T cell receptor (beta chain) was retrieved from a study of blood T cell repertoires in COVID-19. Study background: The samples span acute and convalescent COVID-19 from the United States, Italy and Spain.

TCRdb's table, derived via immunoSEQ multiplex PCR, lists solely in-frame clones and lacks some. The sample holds approximately 200,000 clones; 65% to 90% are singletons and the top ten take 10% to 15%. Participants had their cohort set by participant-reported clinical history. The TCR comes from a man aged 35 to 55 who had recovered from COVID-19. The sequenced material came from PBMCs or T cells enriched from blood (not recorded which).

The CDR3 nucleotides read TGTGCCAGCAGTCCCCCAGGAGCGGGTACAGATACGCAGTATTTT. Residues: CASSPPGAGTDTQYF. The chain couples TRBV7-2 to TRBJ2-3, with D tentatively TRBD2 (6 bases). The germline CDR1 and CDR2 sequences are SGHTA and FQGNSA. V shed 6 bases and J shed 3 bases, with 16 bases lying between them. The CDR3 sequence is 15 residues long.